Following are 27 T cell receptor beta chains from one sample sequenced in a study of control samples from healthy donors and cancer patients. Sequencing used immunoSEQ multiplex PCR; TCRdb keeps in-frame clones, though not all of them. In the table there are 90,000 to 150,000 clones, more than 70% of which are singletons. The sequencing sample was made of blood. The receptor set was obtained from a man aged 40-49 years in good health.

The rearrangement links TRBV5-5 to TRBJ2-3, with D perhaps being TRBD1 or TRBD2 (6 bases each). The germline CDR1 and CDR2 sequences are SGHKS and YYEKEE (reference sequence). Trimming removed 5 bases at V and 0 bases at J, with 13 bases between. The CDR3 extends over 15 amino acids. CDR3 bases: TGTGCCAGCAGAACGGGGGCAGATAGCACAGATACGCAGTATTTT. Its translation: CASRTGADSTDTQYF.

The chain recombines TRBV6-5 with TRBJ1-2; D is ambiguous. V lost 6 bases and J lost 3, with 11 bases in between. Germline V CDR1 and CDR2: MNHEY, SVGAGI. The CDR3 length is 13 residues. The CDR3 DNA sequence: TGTGCCAGCAGGAGGCCCGCTGACTATGGCTACACCTTC. Its protein is CASRRPADYGYTF.

The gene calls are TRBV7-9 and TRBJ1-4; no definite D call. Germline CDR1 is SEHNR and CDR2 is FQNEAQ (reference sequence). This CDR3 has 15 amino acids. Trimming shortened V by 5 bases and J by 0 bases, and 10 bases separated the two germline ends. In DNA form, the CDR3 reads TGTGCCAGCAGCCTGTCATCAACAACTAATGAAAAACTGTTTTTT. This translates into CASSLSSTTNEKLFF.

Turning to this clone: A junction end diverges from the germline sequence, so it may reflect a read error. This chain links TRBV30 with TRBJ1-4; unclear D gene. This CDR3 has 14 amino acids. Per the germline V gene, CDR1 is GTSNPN and CDR2 is SVGIG (reference sequence). The CDR3 DNA reads TGTGTCTGGAGTGTAGGGTCAACTAATGAAAAACTGTTTTTT. Translating it yields CVWSVGSTNEKLFF.

The V call is TRBV7-6, the J call TRBJ1-2; weak D call: TRBD1 (6 bases). Germline values: CDR1 SGHVS, CDR2 FNYEAQ. This CDR3 has 14 amino acids. With 0 bases removed from V and 5 bases from J, the gap between germline ends came to 10 bases. The CDR3 DNA follows: TGTGCCAGCAGCTTAGCCCATACAGGGTATGGCTACACCTTC. Its protein product is CASSLAHTGYGYTF.

This clone was seen only once. The V gene is TRBV19, the J gene TRBJ2-3; possible D gene TRBD1, 5 bases. Germline CDR1 is LNHDA and CDR2 is SQIVND (reference sequence). Between the trimmed V and J ends, which lost 4 bases and 0 bases, there was a span of 8 bases. This CDR3 is 14 amino acids long. CDR3 amino acids: CASSTRQSTDTQYF. For the CDR3, the DNA is TGTGCCAGTAGTACAAGACAGAGCACAGATACGCAGTATTTT. Full variable domain (outside the CDR3, taken from reference TRBV19 and TRBJ2-3): DGGITQSPKYLFRKEGQNVTLSCEQNLNHDAMYWYRQDPGQGLRLIYYSQIVNDFQKGDIAEGYSVSREKKESFPLTVTSAQKNPTAFYLCASSTRQSTDTQYFGPGTRLTVL.

This sequence joins TRBV19 and TRBJ1-1; D is uncertain. There are 13 residues in the CDR3. Trimming removed 6 bases at V and 0 bases at J, with 8 bases between. Germline V gives CDR1 LNHDA, CDR2 SQIVND (reference sequence). CDR3 coding DNA: TGTGCCAGTAGCCTTGTTGTGAACACTGAAGCTTTCTTT. Its protein is CASSLVVNTEAFF.

The chain recombines TRBV13 with TRBJ2-3; tentatively, D is TRBD2 (5 bases). CDR3 length: 13 residues. Germline CDR1 and CDR2: PRHDT and FYEKMQ (reference sequence). Between the trimmed V and J ends, which lost 2 bases and 4 bases, there was a span of 7 bases. The CDR3 DNA reads as TGTGCCAGCAGCTTAAGCGGCTCAGATACGCAGTATTTT. Protein: CASSLSGSDTQYF.

The chain combines TRBV5-1 with TRBJ1-1, with 7 bases fitting TRBD1. Germline V gene lookup returns CDR1 SGHRS and CDR2 YFSETQ. The CDR3 totals 18 residues. Trimming removed 2 bases from V and 0 bases from J; junction bases left unmatched: 13. CDR3 DNA: TGCGCCAGCAGCTTCGTCAGGGGGTCCTTCGCTATGAACACTGAAGCTTTCTTT. It codes for CASSFVRGSFAMNTEAFF.

V is TRBV11-2 and J is TRBJ2-1; a possible D gene is TRBD1 (5 bases). The CDR3 loop spans 14 amino acids. Trimming took off 5 bases at V and 4 bases at J, with 12 bases between the two ends. Germline loops: CDR1 SGHAT, CDR2 FQNNGV. The CDR3 reads CASSALDRYNEQFF. The CDR3 DNA is TGTGCCAGCAGCGCCCTTGACAGATACAATGAGCAGTTCTTC.

The J gene is TRBJ2-1, the V gene TRBV7-6, with unresolved D. In germline, CDR1 is SGHVS, CDR2 FNYEAQ. V was trimmed by 5 bases and J by 7 bases, leaving 9 bases between them. There are 12 residues in the CDR3. The CDR3 DNA is TGTGCCAGCAGCCCATCGGCAAATGAGCAGTTCTTC. This translates into CASSPSANEQFF. The full variable domain, its missing parts supplied by reference TRBV7-6 and TRBJ2-1, is GAGVSQSPRYKVTKRGQDVALRCDPISGHVSLYWYRQALGQGPEFLTYFNYEAQQDKSGLPNDRFSAERPEGSISTLTIQRTEQRDSAMYRCASSPSANEQFFGPGTRLTVL.

The chain combines TRBV2 with TRBJ1-5, with a possible D match to TRBD1 (6 bases). CDR3 size: 18 residues. Germline CDR1 SNHLY, CDR2 FYNNEI. V gave up 4 bases and J gave up 0 bases, with 19 bases separating them. The CDR3 here is CASSVTPWTEYSNQPQHF. The DNA of the CDR3 is TGTGCCAGCAGTGTTACCCCTTGGACAGAGTATAGCAATCAGCCCCAGCATTTT.

Only one count was recorded for this clone. The chain uses TRBV5-6 and TRBJ1-1; D gene unclear. V was clipped by 2 bases and J by 1 base, with 12 bases between them. The CDR3 extends over 15 amino acids. Looked up from germline, CDR1 is SGHDT and CDR2 is YYEEEE. The CDR3 region has the DNA TGTGCCAGCAGCTTTCGGGCGTATCGGAACACTGAAGCTTTCTTT. It encodes CASSFRAYRNTEAFF.

This clone was detected only a few times. V gene TRBV7-6 combines with J gene TRBJ1-2; TRBD1 is a possible D gene (6 bases). CDR1 and CDR2 from the germline V gene are SGHVS and FNYEAQ. V lost 2 bases to trimming and J lost 5 bases, with 12 bases between them. This CDR3 has 14 residues. CDR3 in DNA: TGTGCCAGCAGCTTAAGGGCAGGGGATTATGGCTACACCTTC. Its protein product is CASSLRAGDYGYTF. The full variable domain, rest sourced from reference TRBV7-6 and TRBJ1-2, is GAGVSQSPRYKVTKRGQDVALRCDPISGHVSLYWYRQALGQGPEFLTYFNYEAQQDKSGLPNDRFSAERPEGSISTLTIQRTEQRDSAMYRCASSLRAGDYGYTFGSGTRLTVV.

The J gene is TRBJ2-1, the V gene TRBV4-3; TRBD2 matches 13 bases. The V gene's germline CDR1 is LGHNA and CDR2 YSLEER. The CDR3 covers 16 residues. The junction had 2 bases not matched to a gene; V was cut back by 2 bases and J by 4 bases. The CDR3 bases are TGCGCCAGCAGCCAAACTAGCGGGGGGGTTTACAATGAGCAGTTCTTC. Translating gives CASSQTSGGVYNEQFF.

V and J are TRBV18 and TRBJ2-3, with 9 bases aligning to TRBD1. Germline CDR1 is KGHSH and CDR2 is LQKENI. Trimming removed 4 bases from V and 2 bases from J; junction bases left unmatched: 7. This CDR3 is 16 amino acids long. The chain's CDR3 is CASSLGTGRDTDTQYF. The CDR3 coding sequence is TGTGCCAGCTCACTCGGGACAGGGAGAGACACAGATACGCAGTATTTT.

The V gene is TRBV9, the J gene TRBJ2-7; D gene unclear. This CDR3 contains 15 residues. Germline loops: CDR1 SGDLS, CDR2 YYNGEE. V gave up 0 bases and J gave up 0 bases, with 10 bases separating them. Here the CDR3 DNA reads TGTGCCAGCAGCGTAGATGTGACACCCTCCTACGAGCAGTACTTC. Encoded protein: CASSVDVTPSYEQYF. The entire variable domain, with the rest obtained from reference TRBV9 and TRBJ2-7, is as follows: DSGVTQTPKHLITATGQRVTLRCSPRSGDLSVYWYQQSLDQGLQFLIQYYNGEERAKGNILERFSAQQFPDLHSELNLSSLELGDSALYFCASSVDVTPSYEQYFGPGTRLTVT.

V usage is TRBV9 and J usage is TRBJ1-1; D is unclear. Germline CDR1 SGDLS, CDR2 YYNGEE. Between the trimmed V and J ends, which lost 3 bases and 0 bases, there was a span of 9 bases. The CDR3 runs 14 residues. The CDR3 DNA follows: TGTGCCAGCAGCGACCCAGTGATGAACACTGAAGCTTTCTTT. This sequence encodes CASSDPVMNTEAFF.

This rearrangement joins TRBV30 to TRBJ2-2; D is possibly TRBD2 (7 bases). The CDR3 has 14 residues. Germline lookup yields CDR1 GTSNPN and CDR2 SVGIG (reference sequence). The V end was cut by 4 bases, the J end by 1 base, with 10 bases between. CDR3 sequence: CAWKRDMNTGELFF. The CDR3 DNA is TGTGCCTGGAAGCGGGACATGAACACCGGGGAGCTGTTTTTT. Full variable domain (outside the CDR3, taken from reference TRBV30 and TRBJ2-2): SQTIHQWPATLVQPVGSPLSLECTVEGTSNPNLYWYRQAAGRGLQLLFYSVGIGQISSEVPQNLSASRPQDRQFILSSKKLLLSDSGFYLCAWKRDMNTGELFFGEGSRLTVL.

The chain recombines TRBV11-3 with TRBJ2-2, with TRBD2 as a possible D gene (6 bases). The CDR3 has 16 residues. The V gene's germline CDR1 is SGHNT and CDR2 YENEEA. Trimming shortened V by 1 base and J by 6 bases, and 15 bases separated the two germline ends. In nucleotides, the CDR3 is TGTGCCAGCAGCTTAGGAGTCAGGGAGGTGGCCGGGGAGCTGTTTTTT. Protein: CASSLGVREVAGELFF.

The chain combines TRBV6-2 or TRBV6-3 with TRBJ1-1, with D unresolved. Germline CDR1 reads MNHEY; CDR2 reads SVGEGT. V was cut by 0 bases and J by 6 bases, with 8 bases left in between. This CDR3 spans 13 amino acids. The CDR3 reads CASSYSGLPEAFF. The CDR3 DNA reads as TGTGCCAGCAGTTACTCAGGGTTACCTGAAGCTTTCTTT.

The V call is TRBV6-5, the J call TRBJ2-3; D is unclear. The CDR3 has 12 amino acids. Germline V gene lookup returns CDR1 MNHEY and CDR2 SVGAGI. V shed 8 bases and J shed 4 bases, with 10 bases lying between them. CDR3 in amino acids: CASGSGSDTQYF. The CDR3, as DNA: TGTGCCAGCGGCTCAGGTTCAGATACGCAGTATTTT.

J is TRBJ2-1 and V is TRBV5-4; 9 nucleotides align to TRBD1. After removal of 4 bases from V and 5 bases from J, the junction contained 4 bases not matched to a gene. This CDR3 is 14 amino acids long. CDR1 and CDR2 from the germline V gene are SGHNT and YYREEE (reference sequence). The CDR3 region has the DNA TGTGCCAGCAGCCACCGGGACAGGGACAATGAGCAGTTCTTC. This codes for CASSHRDRDNEQFF. The whole variable domain, remainder taken from reference TRBV5-4 and TRBJ2-1, is ETGVTQSPTHLIKTRGQQVTLRCSSQSGHNTVSWYQQALGQGPQFIFQYYREEENGRGNFPPRFSGLQFPNYSSELNVNALELDDSALYLCASSHRDRDNEQFFGPGTRLTVL.

The rearrangement uses TRBV5-1 and TRBJ2-7; 11 bases match TRBD2. The germline CDR1 and CDR2 sequences are SGHRS and YFSETQ. V was clipped by 2 bases and J by 6 bases; unmatched bases: 7. The CDR3 sequence is 15 residues long. The CDR3, as DNA: TGCGCCAGCAGCTTTAGCGGGGGGGCTGGATTCGAGCAGTACTTC. This gives the protein CASSFSGGAGFEQYF.

The chain couples TRBV11-2 to TRBJ2-3, with D perhaps TRBD2 (5 bases). Trimming removed 5 bases at V and 4 bases at J, with 16 bases between. Germline loops: CDR1 SGHAT, CDR2 FQNNGV. The CDR3 consists of 15 residues. The DNA for the CDR3 is TGTGCCAGCAGCCGGGGATCTTTCGGGGCAGATACGCAGTATTTT. Its translation: CASSRGSFGADTQYF.

The chain is built from TRBV2 and TRBJ2-1; D possibly matches TRBD1 or TRBD2 (5 bases each). Trimming shortened V by 0 bases and J by 6 bases, and 18 bases separated the two germline ends. The germline V gene encodes CDR1 SNHLY and CDR2 FYNNEI. The CDR3 sequence is 17 residues long. CDR3 bases: TGTGCCAGCAGTGAAGCGCTGAGCGGCAGACAGAGCAATGAGCAGTTCTTC. Encoded protein: CASSEALSGRQSNEQFF.

The chain links TRBV25-1 to TRBJ2-1; D may match TRBD1 or TRBD2 (5 bases each). Germline V CDR1 and CDR2: MGHDK, SYGVNS. With 4 bases removed from V and 5 bases from J, the gap between germline ends came to 9 bases. The length of the CDR3 is 13 residues. The CDR3: CASSAGGHNEQFF. DNA for the CDR3: TGTGCCAGCAGTGCTGGGGGTCACAATGAGCAGTTCTTC.